This passage covers 19 T cell receptor beta chains from one sample sequenced in a study of molecular identifiers for immune sequencing clone quantification. TCRdb fed the PCR reads into MiXCR, producing one record per CDR3 protein. The sample lists about 89,000 distinct CDR3 sequences, around 17% occurring once. The specimen sequenced was naive CD8+ T cells from blood, with Jurkat cell RNA spiked in. Subset in this sample: FACS-sorted CD8+CD4-CCR7+CD45RA+ naive T cells. The receptors come from a human donor in good health. Some libraries in this study had Jurkat cell RNA spiked in.

Many counts were recorded for this clonotype. V usage is TRBV5-8 and J usage is TRBJ2-5; D is unresolved. Germline V lookup: CDR1 SGHTS, CDR2 YDEGEE. The CDR3 is 14 amino acids. The V and J ends lost 0 bases and 1 base respectively, with 7 bases between them. DNA for the CDR3: TGTGCCAGCAGCTTGGCCCGGCTCCAAGAGACCCAGTACTTC. It specifies CASSLARLQETQYF.

This clonotype was counted at least ten times. This chain joins TRBV19 and TRBJ1-1, with 7 bases that match TRBD1. The CDR3 contains 14 residues. Germline V gene lookup returns CDR1 LNHDA and CDR2 SQIVND (reference sequence). Trimming removed 8 bases from V and 4 bases from J; junction bases left unmatched: 10. The CDR3 sequence: CASSPTHRGTEAFF. The CDR3 region has the DNA TGTGCCAGTTCCCCCACCCACAGGGGCACTGAAGCTTTCTTT.

The genes are TRBV9 and TRBJ2-3; 8 nucleotides line up with TRBD1. The CDR3 contains 15 residues. The germline V gene encodes CDR1 SGDLS and CDR2 YYNGEE. V was pared by 0 bases and J by 5 bases, with 5 bases of the junction left unmatched. For the CDR3, the DNA is TGTGCCAGCAGCGTAGCAGGACAGGGAGGAGATACGCAGTATTTT. Translated, it gives CASSVAGQGGDTQYF.

The rearrangement links TRBV28 to TRBJ2-6, with TRBD1 matching over 9 bases. CDR1 and CDR2 (germline): MDHEN, SYDVKM. V shed 0 bases and J 2 bases; nucleotides not matched to a gene: 11. CDR3 length equals 20 residues. As DNA, the CDR3 is TGTGCCAGCAGTTTATGGGGCAAGGTGGGACAGGGTACTGGGGCCAACGTCCTGACTTTC. Translation: CASSLWGKVGQGTGANVLTF.

This clonotype showed up many times. The CDR3, as DNA: TGTGCCAGCAGTTTAACCGGGACTAGCGGGAGGTACGAGCAGTACTTC. Translated, it gives CASSLTGTSGRYEQYF. The chain links TRBV27 to TRBJ2-7; 15 bases are shared with TRBD2. CDR3 length: 16 residues. CDR1 is MNHEY, CDR2 SMNVEV, per germline (reference sequence). V lost 2 bases to trimming and J lost 4 bases; unmatched junction nucleotides: 3.

This clonotype has a count of ten or more. CDR3 DNA sequence: TGTGCCAGCGCTCTTACCAGAAACTATGGCTACACCTTC. Encoded protein: CASALTRNYGYTF. The rearrangement joins TRBV12-3 or TRBV12-4 to TRBJ1-2, with D unresolved. The CDR3 consists of 13 residues. The ends were cut back, 8 bases at V and 2 bases at J, with 12 bases in the middle.

This clonotype was recorded many times. The chain has TRBV4-1 and TRBJ2-7; perhaps TRBD2 as D (5 bases). This CDR3 is 15 amino acids long. Germline lookup yields CDR1 MGHRA and CDR2 YSYEKL. V lost 0 bases and J 7 bases, leaving 16 bases between the germline ends. The CDR3 region has the DNA TGCGCCAGCAGCCAAGATGCGGCGGGCATGGAAGAGCAGTACTTC. Its translation is CASSQDAAGMEEQYF.

Turning to this clonotype: Given a much more abundant clone one base away, this may be a read error. This chain joins TRBV6-2 or TRBV6-3 and TRBJ2-7; the match to TRBD1 covers 8 bases. The trim removed 2 bases at V and 10 bases at J, leaving 10 bases unmatched. The CDR3 sequence is 14 residues long. In germline, CDR1 is MNHEY, CDR2 SVGEGT. The chain's CDR3 is CASSYPDREVDQYF. Here the CDR3 DNA reads TGTGCCAGCAGTTACCCGGACAGGGAGGTAGATCAGTACTTC.

This clonotype appeared many times. CDR3 amino acids: CATAGSSGGNEQFF. In DNA, the CDR3 is TGTGCCACCGCCGGGTCGAGTGGGGGCAATGAGCAGTTCTTC. This chain links TRBV24-1 with TRBJ2-1; D is perhaps TRBD1 or TRBD2 (5 bases each). V was clipped by 9 bases and J by 6 bases, with 17 bases between them. The CDR3 is 14 amino acids. Germline V lookup: CDR1 KGHDR, CDR2 SFDVKD.

In this sample, this clonotype turned up many times. The V call is TRBV6-6, the J call TRBJ1-2, with D unclear. The CDR3 has 15 amino acids. Germline assignment: CDR1 MNHNY and CDR2 SVGAGI (reference sequence). With 4 bases removed from V and 4 bases from J, the gap between germline ends came to 16 bases. CDR3 protein: CASSSPGFERYGYTF. The CDR3 DNA follows: TGTGCCAGCAGTTCCCCGGGCTTCGAACGCTATGGCTACACCTTC.

The sample holds many counts of this clonotype. The chain couples TRBV30 to TRBJ2-7, with TRBD2 as a possible D gene (6 bases). The V gene's germline CDR1 is GTSNPN and CDR2 SVGIG (reference sequence). The CDR3 length is 13 residues. V gave up 1 base and J gave up 2 bases, with 9 bases separating them. For the CDR3, the DNA is TGTGCCTGGAGTGCCTCGGGGGCCTACGAGCAGTACTTC. Its protein product is CAWSASGAYEQYF.

This clonotype turned up a few times. The V gene is TRBV6-2 or TRBV6-3, the J gene TRBJ2-5; TRBD2 matches 13 bases. Germline CDR1 is MNHEY and CDR2 is SVGEGT. Germline trimming cut 0 bases from V and 0 bases from J; bases unmatched to any gene: 7. This CDR3 comprises 19 residues. CDR3 nucleotide sequence: TGTGCCAGCAGTTACTCGACAGGGACTAGCGGGGAGAACCAAGAGACCCAGTACTTC. It is translated as CASSYSTGTSGENQETQYF.

In the case of this clonotype: Sequence at one end of the junction differs from germline and may be a read error. V is TRBV20-1 and J is TRBJ1-3; perhaps TRBD1 as D (5 bases). CDR3 length: 15 amino acids. Germline V gene sequence: CDR1 DFQATT, CDR2 SNEGSKA (reference sequence). The CDR3 nucleotides read TGCAGTGCTAGAGGCGGGACTGGGTCTGGAAACACCATATGTTTT. Protein product: CSARGGTGSGNTICF.

This clonotype was seen at least ten times. V usage is TRBV7-9 and J usage is TRBJ1-1; no definite D call. Looked up from germline, CDR1 is SEHNR and CDR2 is FQNEAQ (reference sequence). V shed 1 base and J shed 12 bases, with 12 bases lying between them. CDR3 length: 12 residues. The CDR3 nucleotides read TGTGCCAGCAGCTTAGAGGGCCACGAGCCTTTCTTT. Protein: CASSLEGHEPFF.

This clonotype was counted at least ten times. This chain joins TRBV21-1 and TRBJ2-2; the table's D call, TRBD2, has no DNA check behind it. TRBV21-1 is tagged as a pseudogene. This CDR3 is built from 13 residues. This CDR3 reads CASSGLAAGELFF. The CDR3 DNA reads as TGTGCCAGCAGCGGTCTAGCGGCTGGGGAGCTGTTTTTT.

Many counts were recorded for this clonotype. The chain joins TRBV7-9 to TRBJ2-1; D ambiguous. Germline V gene data show CDR1 as SEHNR and CDR2 as FQNEAQ (reference sequence). With 8 bases removed from V and 0 bases from J, the gap between germline ends came to 8 bases. There are 13 residues in the CDR3. CDR3 region: CASGWSSYNEQFF. CDR3 nucleotide sequence: TGTGCCAGCGGGTGGAGCTCCTACAATGAGCAGTTCTTC.

This clonotype showed up many times. The chain joins TRBV11-2 to TRBJ2-1; no clear D gene. Germline-derived CDR1 and CDR2 are SGHAT and FQNNGV. V was cut by 1 base and J by 10 bases, with 8 bases left in between. CDR3 length equals 12 residues. CDR3 in amino acids: CASSLALPEQFF. CDR3 in DNA: TGTGCCAGCAGCTTAGCCCTCCCCGAGCAGTTCTTC.

In its sample, this clonotype was seen many times. The V and J genes are TRBV19 and TRBJ1-5, with D possibly matching TRBD1 (6 bases). Trimming stripped 8 bases from V and 3 bases from J, with 17 bases between. The germline CDR1 and CDR2 sequences are LNHDA and SQIVND (reference sequence). The CDR3 extends over 15 amino acids. CDR3 DNA sequence: TGTGCCAGTCTGGGGGCAGGGCTGTCCAATCAGCCCCAGCATTTT. This sequence encodes CASLGAGLSNQPQHF.

This clonotype was counted many times. The V and J genes are TRBV20-1 and TRBJ2-7; 8 bases fit TRBD2. The trim removed 3 bases at V and 4 bases at J, leaving 5 bases unmatched. CDR3 length: 13 amino acids. CDR1 is DFQATT, CDR2 SNEGSKA, per germline (reference sequence). CDR3 sequence (DNA): TGCAGTGCTAGGGGGACTAGTGCTTACGAGCAGTACTTC. Protein product: CSARGTSAYEQYF.